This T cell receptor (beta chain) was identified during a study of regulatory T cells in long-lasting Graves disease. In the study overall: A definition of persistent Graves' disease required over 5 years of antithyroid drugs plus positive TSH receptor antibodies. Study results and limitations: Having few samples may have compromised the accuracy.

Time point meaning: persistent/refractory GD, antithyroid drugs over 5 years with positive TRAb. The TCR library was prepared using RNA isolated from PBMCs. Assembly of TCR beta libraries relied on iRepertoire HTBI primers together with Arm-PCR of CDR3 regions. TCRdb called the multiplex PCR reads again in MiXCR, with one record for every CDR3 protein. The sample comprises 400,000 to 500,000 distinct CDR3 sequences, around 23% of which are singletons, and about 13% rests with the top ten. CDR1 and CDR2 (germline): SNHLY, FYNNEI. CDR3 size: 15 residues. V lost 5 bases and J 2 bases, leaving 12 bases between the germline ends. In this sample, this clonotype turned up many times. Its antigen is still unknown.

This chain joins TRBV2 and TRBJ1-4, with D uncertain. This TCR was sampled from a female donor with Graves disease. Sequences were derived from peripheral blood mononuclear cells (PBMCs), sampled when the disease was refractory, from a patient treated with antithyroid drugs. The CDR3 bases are TGTGCCAGCAGTTACACCGTAGGGACTAATGAAAAACTGTTTTTT. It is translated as CASSYTVGTNEKLFF.